This entry lists 18 T cell receptor beta chains sequenced from one sample in a study of blood T cell repertoires in COVID-19. The table came from immunoSEQ multiplex PCR; TCRdb's copy has only in-frame clones and leaves some out. This repertoire shows about 260,000 clones, about 90% found once; its top ten account for about 1.6%. Sequenced: peripheral blood. The receptors were gathered from a woman aged 40 to 49 who had recovered from COVID-19.

V gene TRBV2 combines with J gene TRBJ1-5; D is perhaps TRBD1 (5 bases). With 1 base removed from V and 7 bases from J, the gap between germline ends came to 11 bases. This CDR3 is built from 14 residues. From germline, CDR1 is SNHLY and CDR2 FYNNEI. The CDR3 protein is CASSEVAGDQPQHF. The DNA for the CDR3 is TGTGCCAGCAGTGAAGTGGCGGGGGACCAGCCCCAGCATTTT.

The chain combines TRBV10-3 with TRBJ1-1, with D possibly TRBD1 on 6 matching bases. This CDR3 contains 14 residues. Trimming took 6 bases from V and 2 from J, leaving 13 bases between them. Germline lookup yields CDR1 ENHRY and CDR2 SYGVKD. This CDR3 is CAIRGGQFNTEAFF. The CDR3 nucleotides are TGTGCCATCAGGGGCGGACAGTTTAACACTGAAGCTTTCTTT.

This rearrangement joins TRBV2 to TRBJ2-1; 13 positions agree with TRBD2. CDR1 is SNHLY and CDR2 is FYNNEI in the germline V gene. The CDR3 is 17 residues long. The junction had 12 bases not matched to a gene; V was cut back by 6 bases and J by 7 bases. The CDR3 sequence is CASRPTSGGGFLNEQFF. The CDR3 nucleotides are TGTGCCAGCAGACCCACTAGCGGGGGGGGGTTTTTGAATGAGCAGTTCTTC.

This chain connects TRBV7-8 to TRBJ1-2; D ambiguous. Germline lookup yields CDR1 SGHVS and CDR2 FQNEAQ. The CDR3 consists of 13 residues. The germline V and J ends were trimmed by 1 base and 4 bases, with 7 bases remaining between them. For the CDR3, the DNA is TGTGCCAGCAGCTTAGGAAGGAGCTATGGCTACACCTTC. This gives the protein CASSLGRSYGYTF.

The chain combines TRBV2 with TRBJ1-2; 9 nucleotides agree with TRBD1. The germline gives CDR1 SNHLY, CDR2 FYNNEI. With V trimmed by 7 bases and J by 8 bases, 8 bases remained unmatched. This CDR3 is built from 13 residues. Here the CDR3 DNA reads TGTGCCAGCACCCCGGGACAGGGCAAGGGCTACACCTTC. Protein product: CASTPGQGKGYTF.

The chain employs TRBV5-1 and TRBJ1-2; possibly TRBD1 for D (6 bases). V dropped 1 base and J dropped 4 bases, with 11 bases sitting between them. Germline V gives CDR1 SGHRS, CDR2 YFSETQ. The CDR3 has 14 amino acids. CDR3 sequence reads: CASSLTGLVYGYTF. DNA of the CDR3: TGCGCCAGCAGCTTGACAGGGTTAGTCTATGGCTACACCTTC.

This clone showed up just a few times. The gene calls are TRBV12-3 or TRBV12-4 and TRBJ1-1; 7 positions agree with TRBD1. The CDR3 runs 12 residues. J gave up 7 bases and V 5 bases, and 4 bases lay outside the gene matches. CDR3 amino acids: CASSMTGLEAFF. The CDR3 DNA sequence: TGTGCCAGCAGTATGACAGGGCTTGAAGCTTTCTTT.

The chain combines TRBV14 with TRBJ2-1, with D maybe TRBD2 (6 bases). V dropped 0 bases and J dropped 8 bases, with 20 bases sitting between them. CDR3 length equals 17 residues. From germline, CDR1 is SGHDN and CDR2 FVKESK. CDR3 DNA: TGTGCCAGCAGCCAAGATCTCTTGCGGGGCGGATCGGATGAGCAGTTCTTC. The encoded protein is CASSQDLLRGGSDEQFF.

The chain links TRBV30 to TRBJ1-2; a weak D match, TRBD1 (6 bases). CDR3 size: 11 residues. V was pared by 4 bases and J by 8 bases, with 11 bases between. Germline values: CDR1 GTSNPN, CDR2 SVGIG (reference sequence). Here the CDR3 DNA reads TGTGCCTGGATTGGGGGCGGGGGCTACACCTTC. Its protein is CAWIGGGGYTF.

This chain uses TRBV27 with TRBJ1-1; tentative D call: TRBD1 (5 bases). Germline V gives CDR1 MNHEY, CDR2 SMNVEV (reference sequence). The CDR3 has 14 amino acids. The V and J ends lost 6 bases and 1 base respectively, with 12 bases between them. The CDR3 here is CASSLRGKNTEAFF. The CDR3 DNA sequence: TGTGCCAGCAGCCTAAGGGGAAAGAACACTGAAGCTTTCTTT.

This chain connects TRBV7-6 to TRBJ1-6, with TRBD1 matching over 7 bases. This CDR3 contains 15 residues. Unmatched junction bases numbered 4, after V lost 0 bases and J lost 8 bases. The germline CDR1 and CDR2 sequences are SGHVS and FNYEAQ. The CDR3 coding sequence is TGTGCCAGCAGCTTAGCCGGGACAGTCGATTCACCCCTCCACTTT. The encoded protein is CASSLAGTVDSPLHF.

The gene calls are TRBV6-6 and TRBJ2-1; 8 bases align to TRBD2. V dropped 6 bases and J dropped 3; count of bases not matched to a gene: 7. This CDR3 is built from 15 residues. CDR1 is MNHNY, CDR2 SVGAGI, per germline (reference sequence). CDR3 region: CASSQSSGVYNEQFF. In nucleotides, the CDR3 is TGTGCCAGCAGCCAGAGTAGCGGGGTCTACAATGAGCAGTTCTTC.

This chain connects TRBV7-2 to TRBJ1-2, with a possible D match to TRBD1 (6 bases). Germline V CDR1 and CDR2: SGHTA, FQGNSA. Trimming took off 5 bases at V and 3 bases at J, with 16 bases between the two ends. The CDR3 runs 15 residues. The CDR3 spells CASSRTGRTYYGYTF. Here the CDR3 DNA reads TGTGCCAGCAGCAGAACAGGGAGAACCTACTATGGCTACACCTTC.

V gene TRBV27 combines with J gene TRBJ2-5, with a tentative D call TRBD1 (6 bases). This CDR3 has 14 residues. V was cut by 6 bases and J by 4 bases, with 15 bases left in between. The germline gives CDR1 MNHEY, CDR2 SMNVEV (reference sequence). The CDR3: CASRRSGAGETQYF. The DNA of the CDR3 is TGTGCCAGCAGAAGATCAGGGGCCGGAGAGACCCAGTACTTC.

This clone was counted only a few times. The chain links TRBV30 to TRBJ2-2; 7 nucleotides match TRBD1. With V trimmed by 4 bases and J by 6 bases, 8 bases remained unmatched. The length of the CDR3 is 14 residues. Germline CDR1 GTSNPN, CDR2 SVGIG (reference sequence). DNA for the CDR3: TGTGCCTGGAAGGGGGCGGTTCGGGCCGGGGAGCTGTTTTTT. It is translated as CAWKGAVRAGELFF.

The chain carries TRBV5-4 and TRBJ2-5; 9 nucleotides agree with TRBD1. Germline trimming cut 3 bases from V and 5 bases from J; bases unmatched to any gene: 5. This CDR3 has 14 amino acids. Germline V gene data show CDR1 as SGHNT and CDR2 as YYREEE (reference sequence). The CDR3 here is CASSSGQGRETQYF. Written as DNA, the CDR3 is TGTGCCAGCAGCTCCGGACAGGGGCGCGAGACCCAGTACTTC.

The V and J genes are TRBV24-1 and TRBJ2-2; 7 bases are a match to TRBD1. The V segment lost 4 bases and the J segment 3 bases; nucleotides outside the gene matches: 13. Germline CDR1 reads KGHDR; CDR2 reads SFDVKD. This CDR3 comprises 18 residues. The CDR3 is CATSDTTLDRWDTGELFF. The CDR3 nucleotides are TGTGCCACCAGTGACACCACTTTGGACAGGTGGGACACCGGGGAGCTGTTTTTT.

The chain employs TRBV29-1 and TRBJ2-7; 7 bases match TRBD1. The germline CDR1 and CDR2 sequences are SQVTM and ANQGSEA. With 5 bases clipped from V and 7 bases from J, the junction kept 8 bases outside the gene matches. The CDR3 spans 12 residues. The CDR3 DNA reads TGCAGCGTTTCACGACAGGGCTGGGAGCAGTACTTC. It is translated as CSVSRQGWEQYF.